These 5 T cell receptor beta chains originate from one sample sequenced in a study of T-cell reconstitution after alpha-beta-depleted transplantation in children. The authors prepared the TCRbeta library with unique molecular identifiers. In TCRdb, the PCR reads were re-called with MiXCR into one record per CDR3 protein. The repertoire holds 45,000 to 60,000 distinct CDR3 sequences, with roughly half as singletons. The input for sequencing was peripheral blood, taken before TCRalphabeta/CD19-depleted stem cell transplant. Source of these receptors: a boy in the first two years of life with SCID, due to receive a stem cell transplant.

The chain has TRBV12-3 or TRBV12-4 and TRBJ2-5, with D maybe TRBD1 (6 bases). The CDR3 loop spans 14 amino acids. V was cut by 4 bases and J by 5 bases, with 14 bases left in between. CDR3 in DNA: TGTGCCAGCAGTTACCGGGACATGGGGGAGACCCAGTACTTC. This codes for CASSYRDMGETQYF.

CDR3 in amino acids: CASSLSRTANTGELFF. The CDR3 nucleotides are TGTGCCAGCAGCTTAAGTCGTACAGCGAACACCGGGGAGCTGTTTTTT. The V and J genes are TRBV7-3 and TRBJ2-2; D not certain. Germline V lookup: CDR1 SGHTA, CDR2 FQGTGA. This CDR3 contains 16 residues. Trimming removed 1 base from V and 0 bases from J, with 9 bases in between.

The chain recombines TRBV4-1 with TRBJ1-1, with a tentative D call TRBD1 (5 bases). Trimming removed 5 bases at V and 1 base at J, with 5 bases between. Per germline, CDR1 MGHRA and CDR2 YSYEKL. CDR3 length: 12 amino acids. For the CDR3, the DNA is TGCGCCAGCAGCAGGGGGAACACTGAAGCTTTCTTT. Translated: CASSRGNTEAFF.

This clonotype appeared a few times. This chain links TRBV20-1 with TRBJ2-1, with D unresolved. This CDR3 contains 15 residues. Germline V gene sequence: CDR1 DFQATT, CDR2 SNEGSKA (reference sequence). With 0 bases removed from V and 3 bases from J, the gap between germline ends came to 12 bases. CDR3 in DNA: TGCAGTGCTAGAGATATCGGCACTGACTACAATGAGCAGTTCTTC. Translated: CSARDIGTDYNEQFF.

The CDR3: CASSETNSYEQYF. For the CDR3, the DNA is TGTGCCAGCAGTGAAACCAACTCCTACGAGCAGTACTTC. The chain joins TRBV6-1 to TRBJ2-7; D gene ambiguous. The CDR3 has 13 residues. The V end was cut by 2 bases, the J end by 0 bases, with 5 bases between. Germline CDR1 reads MNHNS; CDR2 reads SASEGT.